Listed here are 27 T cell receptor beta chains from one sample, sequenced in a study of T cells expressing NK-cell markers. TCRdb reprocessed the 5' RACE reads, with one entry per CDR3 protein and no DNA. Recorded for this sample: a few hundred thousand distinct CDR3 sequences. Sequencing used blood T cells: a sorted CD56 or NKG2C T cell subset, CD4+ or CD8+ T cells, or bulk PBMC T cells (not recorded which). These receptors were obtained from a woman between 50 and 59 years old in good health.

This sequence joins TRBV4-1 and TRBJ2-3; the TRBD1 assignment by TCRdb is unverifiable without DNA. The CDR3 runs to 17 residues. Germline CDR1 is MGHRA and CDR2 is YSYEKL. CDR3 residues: CASSQENTGGATDTQYF.

This CDR3 is CARTPTRIVTGELFF. The V and J genes are TRBV28 and TRBJ2-2. The CDR3 has 15 residues. Germline V CDR1 and CDR2: MDHEN, SYDVKM.

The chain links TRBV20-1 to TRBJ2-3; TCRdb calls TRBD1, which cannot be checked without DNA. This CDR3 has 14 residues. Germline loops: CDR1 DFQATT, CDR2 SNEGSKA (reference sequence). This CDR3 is CSARVGGSVDTQYF.

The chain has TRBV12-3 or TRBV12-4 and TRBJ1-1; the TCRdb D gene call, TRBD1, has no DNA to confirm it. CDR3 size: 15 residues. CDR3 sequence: CASSPNRVANTEAFF.

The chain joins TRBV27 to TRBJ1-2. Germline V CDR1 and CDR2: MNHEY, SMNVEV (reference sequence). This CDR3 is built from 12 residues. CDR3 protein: CASRANYYGYTF.

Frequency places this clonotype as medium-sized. The CDR3 loop is CAISESSSPFQFF. J is TRBJ2-1 and V is TRBV10-3. Germline lookup yields CDR1 ENHRY and CDR2 SYGVKD. This CDR3 is 13 amino acids long.

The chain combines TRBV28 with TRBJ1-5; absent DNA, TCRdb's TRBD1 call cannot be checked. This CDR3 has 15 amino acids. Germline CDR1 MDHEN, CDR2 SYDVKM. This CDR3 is CASSPSGGREQPQHF.

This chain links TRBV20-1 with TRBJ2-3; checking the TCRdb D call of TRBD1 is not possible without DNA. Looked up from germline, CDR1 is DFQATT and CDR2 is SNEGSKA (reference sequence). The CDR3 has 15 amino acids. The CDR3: CSAPSRSASTDTQYF.

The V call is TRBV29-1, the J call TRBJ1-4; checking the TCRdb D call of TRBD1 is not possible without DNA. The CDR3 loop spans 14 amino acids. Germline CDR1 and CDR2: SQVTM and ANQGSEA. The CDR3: CSVTGRGWDEKLFF.

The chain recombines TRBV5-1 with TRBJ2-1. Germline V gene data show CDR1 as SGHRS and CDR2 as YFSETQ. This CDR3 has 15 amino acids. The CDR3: CASSKRTISTNEQFF.

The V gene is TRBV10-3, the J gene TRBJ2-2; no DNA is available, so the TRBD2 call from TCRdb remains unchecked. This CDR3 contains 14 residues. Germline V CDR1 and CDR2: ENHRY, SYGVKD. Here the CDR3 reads CASGGSRNTGELFF.

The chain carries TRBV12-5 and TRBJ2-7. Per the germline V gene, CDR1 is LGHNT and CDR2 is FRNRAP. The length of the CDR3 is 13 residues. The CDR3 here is CASGLRGSYEQYF.

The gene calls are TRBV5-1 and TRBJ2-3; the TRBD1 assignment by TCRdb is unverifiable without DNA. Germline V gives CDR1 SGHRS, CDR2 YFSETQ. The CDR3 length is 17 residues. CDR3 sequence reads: CASSLDRGFSDGDTQYF.

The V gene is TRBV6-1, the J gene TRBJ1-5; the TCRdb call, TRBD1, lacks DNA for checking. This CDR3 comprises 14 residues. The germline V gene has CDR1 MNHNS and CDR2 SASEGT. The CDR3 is CASSGTRGDQPQHF.

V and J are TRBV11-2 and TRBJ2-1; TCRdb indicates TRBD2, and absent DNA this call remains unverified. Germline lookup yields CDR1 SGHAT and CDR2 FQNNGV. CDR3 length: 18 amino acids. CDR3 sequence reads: CASSKRTSGSRGTQRQFF.

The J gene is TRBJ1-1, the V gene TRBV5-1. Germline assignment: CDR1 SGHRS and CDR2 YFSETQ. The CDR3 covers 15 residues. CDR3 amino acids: CASSFFSSLNTEAFF.

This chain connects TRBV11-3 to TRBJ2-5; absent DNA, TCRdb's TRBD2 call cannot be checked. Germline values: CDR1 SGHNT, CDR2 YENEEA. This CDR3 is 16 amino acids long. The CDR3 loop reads CASSLGVSGGQETQYF.

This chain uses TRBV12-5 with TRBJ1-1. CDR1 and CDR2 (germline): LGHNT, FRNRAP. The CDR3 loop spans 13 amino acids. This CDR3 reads CASGLVGVTEAFF. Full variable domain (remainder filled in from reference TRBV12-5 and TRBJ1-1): DARVTQTPRHKVTEMGQEVTMRCQPILGHNTVFWYRQTMMQGLELLAYFRNRAPLDDSGMPKDRFSAEMPDATLATLKIQPSEPRDSAVYFCASGLVGVTEAFFGQGTRLTVV.

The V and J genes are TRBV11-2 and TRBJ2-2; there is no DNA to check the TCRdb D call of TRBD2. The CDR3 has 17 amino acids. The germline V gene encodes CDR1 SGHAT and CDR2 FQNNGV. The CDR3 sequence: CASSLGWREGPAGELFF.

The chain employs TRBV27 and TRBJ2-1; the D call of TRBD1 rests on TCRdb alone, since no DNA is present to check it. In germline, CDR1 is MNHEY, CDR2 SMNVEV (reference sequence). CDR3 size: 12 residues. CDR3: CAISPMGYEQFF.

The CDR3 sequence: CASGGGTREEQFF. The V gene is TRBV11-2, the J gene TRBJ2-1; absent DNA, TCRdb's TRBD2 call cannot be checked. The CDR3 is 13 amino acids. CDR1 and CDR2 from the germline V gene are SGHAT and FQNNGV. The whole variable domain, filled in from reference TRBV11-2 and TRBJ2-1, reads EAGVAQSPRYKIIEKRQSVAFWCNPISGHATLYWYQQILGQGPKLLIQFQNNGVVDDSQLPKDRFSAERLKGVDSTLKIQPAKLEDSAVYLCASGGGTREEQFFGPGTRLTVL.

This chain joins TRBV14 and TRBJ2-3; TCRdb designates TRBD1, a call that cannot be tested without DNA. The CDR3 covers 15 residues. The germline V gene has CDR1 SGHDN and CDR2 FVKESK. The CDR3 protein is CASSPRARYTDTQYF.

Here the CDR3 reads CASSLGQGGSGANVLTF. The genes are TRBV6-5 and TRBJ2-6; the D gene TCRdb calls, TRBD1, cannot be checked with no DNA. CDR1 is MNHEY and CDR2 is SVGAGI in the germline V gene. CDR3 length: 17 residues.

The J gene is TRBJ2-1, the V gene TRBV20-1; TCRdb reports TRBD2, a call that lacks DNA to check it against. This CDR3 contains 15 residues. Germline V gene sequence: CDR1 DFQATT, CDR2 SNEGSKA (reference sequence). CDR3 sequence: CSASGASGINNEQFF.

Here the CDR3 reads CSASQASTDTEAFF. This chain connects TRBV20-1 to TRBJ1-1. The germline V gene has CDR1 DFQATT and CDR2 SNEGSKA (reference sequence). The CDR3 spans 14 residues.

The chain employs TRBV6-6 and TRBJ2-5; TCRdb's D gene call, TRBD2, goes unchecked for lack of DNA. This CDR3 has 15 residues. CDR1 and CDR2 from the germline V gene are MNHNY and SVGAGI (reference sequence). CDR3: CASSLSGSLSETQYF.

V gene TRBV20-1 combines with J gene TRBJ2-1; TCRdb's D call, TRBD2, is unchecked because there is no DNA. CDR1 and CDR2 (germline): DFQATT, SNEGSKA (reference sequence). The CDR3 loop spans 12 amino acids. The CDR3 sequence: CSASTRTNEQFF.